This is a list of T cell receptor beta chains from one sample in a study of blood T cells in healthy people across ages. Using its own MiXCR run on the 5' RACE reads, TCRdb lists one record per CDR3 protein. The table records more than 700,000 distinct CDR3 sequences, roughly 53% of them present only once. Sequenced: blood. These receptors were collected from a man at least 80 years old in good health. The CDR3 runs from the conserved cysteine through the conserved F or W. Each record gives: CDR3 protein, CDR3 DNA, J gene, V gene, clone size, D gene. D genes are given only for firm matches. Clone size is not always given. Where it is, it says once, few, many or a class for expanded clones.

CDR3: CATTLSGSYGYTF
DNA: TGTGCCACCACTTTAAGTGGGAGCTATGGCTACACCTTC
J: TRBJ1-2
V: TRBV6-5
size: NA
D: NA

CDR3: CASSLRQGADEQYF
DNA: TGTGCCAGCAGCCTCCGACAGGGCGCGGACGAGCAGTACTTC
J: TRBJ2-7
V: TRBV4-2
size: NA
D: TRBD1

CDR3: CAIRRNTEAFF
DNA: TGTGCCATCAGACGTAACACTGAAGCTTTCTTT
J: TRBJ1-1
V: TRBV19
size: NA
D: NA

CDR3: CSARDGAYPAQETQYF
DNA: TGCAGTGCTAGAGACGGGGCATACCCAGCCCAAGAGACCCAGTACTTC
J: TRBJ2-5
V: TRBV20-1
size: many
D: NA

CDR3: CSASVTDTQYF
DNA: TGCAGTGCTAGTGTAACAGATACGCAGTATTTT
J: TRBJ2-3
V: TRBV20-1
size: NA
D: NA

CDR3: CASSETPGLARRYAYF
DNA: TGTGCCAGCAGCGAGACACCGGGACTAGCGAGGCGATACGCGTATTTT
J: TRBJ2-3
V: TRBV27
size: few
D: TRBD2

CDR3: CASRTGGLKNEQFF
DNA: TGTGCCAGCCGGACAGGGGGCTTGAAAAATGAGCAGTTCTTC
J: TRBJ2-1
V: TRBV11-3
size: NA
D: TRBD1

CDR3: CASSQSRVSYNEQYF
DNA: TGTGCCAGCAGTCAGAGCAGGGTCTCCTACAATGAGCAGTACTTC
J: TRBJ2-7
V: TRBV27
size: NA
D: NA

CDR3: CSAATPGTSGSGQFF
DNA: TGCAGTGCTGCCACACCGGGGACTAGCGGGAGTGGTCAGTTCTTC
J: TRBJ2-1
V: TRBV20-1
size: few
D: TRBD2

CDR3: CSATGGTSGTHYNEQFF
DNA: TGCAGTGCTACCGGGGGGACTAGCGGGACCCACTACAATGAGCAGTTCTTC
J: TRBJ2-1
V: TRBV20-1
size: NA
D: TRBD2

CDR3: CSATRTVGETQYF
DNA: TGCAGTGCGACTCGGACAGTGGGGGAGACCCAGTACTTC
J: TRBJ2-5
V: TRBV20-1
size: NA
D: NA

CDR3: CATSDLLGGPDNEQFF
DNA: TGTGCCACCAGTGATTTGCTGGGGGGGCCGGACAATGAGCAGTTCTTC
J: TRBJ2-1
V: TRBV24-1
size: NA
D: NA

CDR3: CASSQPPHRYAYF
DNA: TGTGCCAGCAGCCAACCACCTCACAGATACGCGTATTTT
J: TRBJ2-3
V: TRBV3-1
size: NA
D: NA

CDR3: CSVGNDQPQHF
DNA: TGCAGCGTTGGAAACGATCAGCCCCAGCATTTT
J: TRBJ1-5
V: TRBV29-1
size: NA
D: NA

CDR3: CASSPKSLLGEQFF
DNA: TGTGCCAGCAGCCCAAAGTCCCTTCTCGGTGAGCAGTTCTTC
J: TRBJ2-1
V: TRBV12-3/TRBV12-4
size: NA
D: NA

CDR3: CSARDPGQGTWEQYF
DNA: TGCAGTGCTAGGGACCCGGGACAGGGGACTTGGGAGCAGTACTTC
J: TRBJ2-7
V: TRBV20-1
size: few
D: TRBD1

CDR3: CASSDPGGTNEQFF
DNA: TGTGCCAGCAGCGACCCGGGTGGGACCAATGAGCAGTTCTTC
J: TRBJ2-1
V: TRBV7-3
size: few
D: NA

CDR3: CASSPRGPNEKLFF
DNA: TGTGCCAGCAGTCCACGGGGTCCTAATGAAAAACTGTTTTTT
J: TRBJ1-4
V: TRBV12-3/TRBV12-4
size: NA
D: NA

CDR3: CASSPGEAGGKLFF
DNA: TGTGCCAGCAGCCCCGGGGAGGCAGGCGGAAAACTGTTTTTT
J: TRBJ1-4
V: TRBV27
size: NA
D: NA

CDR3: CSARRQGADTQYF
DNA: TGCAGTGCTCGCCGACAGGGAGCAGATACGCAGTATTTT
J: TRBJ2-3
V: TRBV20-1
size: NA
D: TRBD1

CDR3: CAISEGQTKEETQYF
DNA: TGTGCCATCAGTGAAGGGCAGACGAAAGAAGAGACCCAGTACTTC
J: TRBJ2-5
V: TRBV10-3
size: NA
D: NA

CDR3: CASSLGQPNEKLFF
DNA: TGCGCCAGCAGCTTGGGGCAGCCTAATGAAAAACTGTTTTTT
J: TRBJ1-4
V: TRBV5-1
size: NA
D: NA

CDR3: CATEAGGLDEQFF
DNA: TGTGCCACCGAAGCGGGAGGGCTTGATGAGCAGTTCTTC
J: TRBJ2-1
V: TRBV24-1
size: NA
D: TRBD2